A selection of T cell receptor beta chains follows, all from one sample in a study of cytomegalovirus exposure and HLA in healthy donors. TCRdb's copy holds only in-frame clones and misses some; the assay was immunoSEQ multiplex PCR. The sample includes some 180,000 clones, roughly 77% of them seen just once. The specimen sequenced was PBMCs. The receptor set was obtained from a woman in her 30s in good health and CMV-seronegative. Both conserved end residues are part of each CDR3. D genes are given only for firm matches. Where a row states a size, it is once, few, many or the class of an expanded clone; other rows omit it.

v_call,clone_size,j_call,d_call,cdr3_aa,cdr3_nt
TRBV5-6,-,TRBJ2-7,-,CASSLLIAEGYEQYF,TGTGCCAGCAGCTTGTTAATAGCGGAGGGCTACGAGCAGTACTTC
TRBV6-6,-,TRBJ1-5,-,CASRNQGSHSNQPQHF,TGTGCCAGCAGGAACCAGGGCTCCCATAGCAATCAGCCCCAGCATTTT
TRBV11-2,-,TRBJ2-3,TRBD2,CASRRALAEPDTQYF,TGTGCCAGCAGGCGGGCGCTAGCGGAGCCAGATACGCAGTATTTT
TRBV21-1,-,TRBJ2-5,-,CASSKLASGGRETQYF,TGTGCCAGCAGCAAATTGGCTAGCGGGGGGAGAGAGACCCAGTACTTC
TRBV9,few,TRBJ2-1,-,CASSVAITGTNNEQFF,TGTGCCAGCAGCGTAGCCATTACCGGGACAAACAATGAGCAGTTCTTC
TRBV2,once,TRBJ2-2,TRBD1,CARGQGTGTTAAGELFF,TGTGCCAGGGGGCAAGGGACAGGGACAACAGCAGCCGGGGAGCTGTTTTTT
TRBV28,-,TRBJ1-2,-,CASSSLPRGFKEGYTF,TGTGCCAGCAGTTCTCTACCGCGGGGGTTTAAAGAAGGCTACACCTTC
TRBV7-9,-,TRBJ2-7,TRBD2,CASSLSRTSGDYEQYF,TGTGCCAGCAGCTTATCCCGGACTAGCGGAGACTACGAGCAGTACTTC
TRBV7-8,-,TRBJ2-3,TRBD2,CASSVTSGGGSTDTQYF,TGTGCCAGCAGCGTGACTAGCGGGGGGGGGAGCACAGATACGCAGTATTTT
TRBV7-8,-,TRBJ2-7,-,CASRLDRGGSYEQYF,TGTGCCAGCAGGCTAGACAGGGGAGGGTCCTACGAGCAGTACTTC
TRBV6-5,-,TRBJ1-2,-,CASSYSTSYGYTF,TGTGCCAGCAGTTACTCAACCAGCTATGGCTACACCTTC
TRBV5-1,few,TRBJ2-2,-,CASKLVNTGELFF,TGCGCCAGCAAACTAGTGAACACCGGGGAGCTGTTTTTT
TRBV1,-,TRBJ2-7,-,CTSSHLIGLAGTYEQYF,TGCACCAGCAGCCACCTCATAGGACTAGCGGGGACGTACGAGCAGTACTTC
TRBV4-1,few,TRBJ1-3,TRBD1,CASSQRVALGTGSGNTIYF,TGCGCCAGCAGCCAACGAGTCGCCTTGGGGACAGGCTCTGGAAACACCATATATTTT
TRBV5-1,-,TRBJ1-4,TRBD1,CASSRQGGNEKLFF,TGCGCCAGCAGTCGACAGGGGGGTAATGAAAAACTGTTTTTT
TRBV9,once,TRBJ2-7,-,CASSASGGRWAYEQYF,TGTGCCAGCAGCGCATCTGGGGGCAGATGGGCCTACGAGCAGTACTTC
TRBV5-6,-,TRBJ1-4,-,CASSFSGEGEKLFF,TGTGCCAGCAGCTTTTCAGGGGAAGGTGAAAAACTGTTTTTT
TRBV28,-,TRBJ2-3,TRBD2,CASRGTSGGTDTQYF,TGTGCCAGCAGGGGGACTAGCGGGGGGACAGATACGCAGTATTTT
TRBV4-1,-,TRBJ2-7,-,CASSQDPSVGSPYEQYF,TGCGCCAGCAGCCAAGATCCCTCGGTAGGGAGCCCCTACGAGCAGTACTTC
TRBV9,once,TRBJ2-3,TRBD2,CASRASGGSTDTQYF,TGTGCCAGCAGAGCTAGCGGGGGTAGCACAGATACGCAGTATTTT
TRBV6-6,-,TRBJ1-4,TRBD1,CASSDRDSNEKLFF,TGTGCCAGCAGTGACCGGGACAGTAATGAAAAACTGTTTTTT
TRBV23-1,-,TRBJ2-7,TRBD1,CASRTPTTGGYEQYF,TGCGCCAGCAGAACCCCTACGACAGGGGGCTACGAGCAGTACTTC
TRBV6-5,-,TRBJ1-1,-,CASMVRHHGEAFF,TGTGCCAGCATGGTGCGGCATCATGGTGAAGCTTTCTTT
TRBV15,-,TRBJ2-2,-,CATSSGQTQMGELFF,TGTGCCACCAGCAGTGGACAGACCCAAATGGGGGAGCTGTTTTTT
TRBV27,-,TRBJ1-5,-,CASSLGRGQPQHF,TGTGCCAGCAGTTTAGGAAGGGGCCAGCCCCAGCATTTT
TRBV25-1,-,TRBJ1-2,-,CASSYYSDSGYTF,TGTGCCAGCAGCTATTACAGTGATTCTGGCTACACCTTC
TRBV5-4,-,TRBJ2-7,-,CASSSRTDSYEQYF,TGTGCCAGCAGCTCCAGGACAGATTCCTACGAGCAGTACTTC
TRBV5-4,-,TRBJ2-1,TRBD1,CASSFLTGDGNEQFF,TGTGCCAGCAGCTTCCTTACAGGGGACGGCAATGAGCAGTTCTTC
TRBV30,-,TRBJ1-2,-,CAWSVRHGETHGYTF,TGTGCCTGGAGTGTACGACACGGCGAGACCCATGGCTACACCTTC
TRBV5-4,-,TRBJ2-2,TRBD1,CASSFRQGAGTGELFF,TGTGCCAGCAGCTTCCGACAGGGGGCAGGCACCGGGGAGCTGTTTTTT
TRBV2,-,TRBJ2-6,-,CASRQKIQSGANVLTF,TGTGCCAGCAGACAGAAGATACAATCTGGGGCCAACGTCCTGACTTTC
TRBV7-2,-,TRBJ2-1,-,CASSSLASSYNEQFF,TGTGCCAGCAGCTCCTTAGCGTCATCCTACAATGAGCAGTTCTTC
TRBV11-1,-,TRBJ2-3,-,CASTRVPTDTQYF,TGTGCCAGCACCCGGGTTCCCACAGATACGCAGTATTTT
TRBV5-1,-,TRBJ2-3,-,CASSAGSADTQYF,TGCGCCAGCAGCGCGGGTTCCGCAGATACGCAGTATTTT
TRBV6-1,-,TRBJ1-2,TRBD1,CASSNRGGGYTF,TGTGCCAGCAGTAACAGGGGCGGTGGCTACACCTTC
TRBV5-1,-,TRBJ2-7,TRBD2,CASSGGRYEQYF,TGCGCCAGCAGTGGCGGGAGGTACGAGCAGTACTTC
TRBV5-1,once,TRBJ1-6,-,CASSLGPGTNSPLHF,TGCGCCAGCAGCTTGGGACCGGGTACGAATTCACCCCTCCACTTT
TRBV28,-,TRBJ2-1,-,CASLHGIQQFF,TGTGCCAGCCTACACGGGATCCAGCAGTTCTTC
TRBV6-5,-,TRBJ2-5,TRBD2,CASRTTRGGETQYF,TGTGCCAGCAGGACTACCCGGGGGGGAGAGACCCAGTACTTC
TRBV27,-,TRBJ1-4,TRBD1,CASSLGTGNEKLFF,TGTGCCAGCAGTTTAGGGACAGGGAATGAAAAACTGTTTTTT
TRBV18,few,TRBJ2-7,-,CASSPQQWRTYEQYF,TGTGCCAGCTCACCACAGCAGTGGAGGACCTACGAGCAGTACTTC
TRBV7-6,-,TRBJ2-5,TRBD1,CASSRTGGQGVTQYF,TGTGCCAGCAGCCGTACTGGAGGACAGGGGGTGACCCAGTACTTC
TRBV4-2,once,TRBJ1-5,-,CASSQGTVREPQHF,TGTGCCAGCAGCCAAGGGACAGTGCGAGAGCCCCAGCATTTT
TRBV7-2,-,TRBJ2-2,-,CASSLGTAGELFF,TGTGCCAGCAGCTTAGGTACAGCCGGGGAGCTGTTTTTT
TRBV7-8,-,TRBJ2-1,-,CASSPSLRDKNEQFF,TGTGCCAGCAGCCCGTCCCTCCGGGACAAAAATGAGCAGTTCTTC
TRBV9,-,TRBJ2-3,-,CASSVGLVVPDTQYF,TGTGCCAGCAGCGTAGGGCTGGTGGTTCCAGATACGCAGTATTTT
TRBV6-1,-,TRBJ2-1,TRBD2,CASSEVGGGFREQFF,TGTGCCAGCAGTGAAGTCGGGGGGGGATTTCGCGAGCAGTTCTTC
TRBV7-2,once,TRBJ2-1,-,CASSRPGGEQFF,TGTGCCAGCAGCCGTCCTGGCGGTGAGCAGTTCTTC
TRBV30,-,TRBJ2-2,TRBD2,CAWRKKAGDVTGELFF,TGTGCCTGGAGAAAGAAAGCGGGGGACGTCACCGGGGAGCTGTTTTTT
TRBV6-5,-,TRBJ2-5,-,CASSKTPGVGTQYF,TGTGCCAGCAGTAAAACGCCAGGGGTAGGGACCCAGTACTTC
TRBV19,few,TRBJ1-6,TRBD1,CASNPTGGYNSPLHF,TGTGCCAGTAACCCGACAGGGGGCTATAATTCACCCCTCCACTTT
TRBV5-1,once,TRBJ2-7,-,CASSLGTPPGYEQYF,TGCGCCAGCAGCTTGGGGACTCCGCCCGGGTACGAGCAGTACTTC
TRBV9,-,TRBJ2-3,TRBD2,CASSVASGGADTQYF,TGTGCCAGCAGCGTAGCTAGCGGGGGGGCAGATACGCAGTATTTT
TRBV27,-,TRBJ1-2,-,CASSLSGSGGYTF,TGTGCCAGCAGTTTATCCGGATCGGGAGGCTACACCTTC
TRBV30,many,TRBJ1-2,-,CAQAIHYGYTF,TGTGCCCAGGCTATCCACTATGGCTACACCTTC
TRBV5-1,once,TRBJ1-2,-,CASSLAGSYGYTF,TGCGCCAGCAGCTTGGCGGGATCCTATGGCTACACCTTC
TRBV7-9,-,TRBJ2-7,TRBD1,CASSPIGDRGYEQYF,TGTGCCAGCAGCCCAATCGGGGACAGGGGATACGAGCAGTACTTC
TRBV2,-,TRBJ2-2,TRBD2,CASSEAGEGLFF,TGTGCCAGCAGTGAAGCGGGGGAGGGGCTGTTTTTT
TRBV6-1,-,TRBJ1-5,TRBD1,CASSHWDSGNQPQHF,TGTGCCAGCAGTCATTGGGACAGCGGTAATCAGCCCCAGCATTTT
TRBV5-1,-,TRBJ1-2,-,CASSNGQTLYGYTF,TGCGCCAGCAGCAATGGACAGACCCTCTATGGCTACACCTTC